The 32 T cell receptor beta chains listed next were all sequenced from one sample in a study of T cell responses to AZD1222 COVID-19 vaccine. Libraries were prepared by immunoSEQ multiplex PCR; TCRdb keeps only in-frame clonotypes and omits some of them. The sample records around 130,000 clones, roughly 94% being singletons. This sample comprised peripheral blood, obtained on day 0 of AZD1222 vaccination. The receptors come from an adult in good health.

V gene TRBV21-1 combines with J gene TRBJ1-6; the table's D call, TRBD1, was not checked against the DNA. TRBV21-1 is a pseudogene segment. The CDR3 sequence is 13 residues long. This CDR3 is CASIGQGAGPLHF. As DNA, the CDR3 is TGTGCCAGCATCGGACAGGGGGCAGGACCCCTCCACTTT.

The CDR3: CSVGNTGELFF. The CDR3, as DNA: TGCAGCGTTGGAAACACCGGGGAGCTGTTTTTT. The chain uses TRBV29-1 and TRBJ2-2; D not resolved. The CDR3 sequence is 11 residues long. Deletions cut 4 bases from V and 2 bases from J, with 2 bases between. Per germline, CDR1 SQVTM and CDR2 ANQGSEA.

The chain combines TRBV24-1 with TRBJ1-2; 11 bases match TRBD1. The CDR3 covers 17 residues. Germline-derived CDR1 and CDR2 are KGHDR and SFDVKD. Trimming took 4 bases from V and 2 from J; bases not matched to a gene: 8. The CDR3 sequence: CATSDSTDRGRNYGYTF. Written as DNA, the CDR3 is TGTGCCACCAGTGACTCCACGGACAGGGGGCGCAACTATGGCTACACCTTC.

The gene calls are TRBV6-2 or TRBV6-3 and TRBJ2-5, with 10 positions matching TRBD1. The germline V gene has CDR1 MNHEY and CDR2 SVGEGT. J lost 0 bases, V lost 2 bases, and 3 bases had no gene match. The length of the CDR3 is 16 residues. The CDR3 region has the DNA TGTGCCAGCAGTTACGGGACAGGGGACGACCAAGAGACCCAGTACTTC. Residues: CASSYGTGDDQETQYF.

The chain recombines TRBV10-2 with TRBJ1-2; 10 nucleotides agree with TRBD1. V gave up 8 bases and J gave up 6 bases; unmatched junction bases: 6. The CDR3 is 13 amino acids. The germline CDR1 and CDR2 sequences are WSHSY and SAAADI. This CDR3 reads CASAGTGVDGYTF. CDR3 nucleotide sequence: TGCGCCAGCGCCGGGACAGGGGTGGATGGCTACACCTTC.

The chain recombines TRBV2 with TRBJ2-4, with a tentative D call TRBD2 (5 bases). V lost 4 bases and J 6 bases, leaving 13 bases between the germline ends. The germline CDR1 and CDR2 sequences are SNHLY and FYNNEI. The CDR3 loop spans 14 amino acids. The CDR3 DNA sequence: TGTGCCAGCAGTGTTGTCCGGGAACCAAACATTCAGTACTTC. Translated: CASSVVREPNIQYF.

This chain connects TRBV14 to TRBJ2-6; maybe TRBD1 (6 bases). This CDR3 contains 15 residues. V lost 6 bases, J lost 2 bases, and 11 bases lay in between. Germline values: CDR1 SGHDN, CDR2 FVKESK. The CDR3 sequence: CASREQGAGANVLTF. CDR3 nucleotide sequence: TGTGCCAGCAGGGAACAGGGAGCTGGGGCCAACGTCCTGACTTTC.

The V call is TRBV4-1, the J call TRBJ2-7, with 7 bases lining up with TRBD2. V lost 4 bases to trimming and J lost 2 bases; unmatched junction nucleotides: 5. CDR1 is MGHRA and CDR2 is YSYEKL in the germline V gene. The CDR3 totals 14 residues. CDR3 residues: CASSPRAGAYEQYF. In DNA form, the CDR3 reads TGCGCCAGCAGCCCCCGGGCGGGGGCCTACGAGCAGTACTTC.

V usage is TRBV7-2 and J usage is TRBJ1-3; no clear D gene. V was cut by 7 bases and J by 7 bases, with 20 bases left in between. The germline CDR1 and CDR2 sequences are SGHTA and FQGNSA. The CDR3 runs 15 residues. CDR3: CASTPRGFLRNTIYF. The DNA for the CDR3 is TGTGCCAGCACCCCGCGAGGGTTCTTACGGAACACCATATATTTT. The full variable domain, rest sourced from reference TRBV7-2 and TRBJ1-3, is GAGVSQSPSNKVTEKGKDVELRCDPISGHTALYWYRQSLGQGLEFLIYFQGNSAPDKSGLPSDRFSAERTGGSVSTLTIQRTQQEDSAVYLCASTPRGFLRNTIYFGEGSWLTVV.

The chain links TRBV9 to TRBJ1-3; D remains ambiguous. Trimming shortened V by 0 bases and J by 7 bases, and 8 bases separated the two germline ends. This CDR3 region has 13 residues. Germline CDR1 and CDR2: SGDLS and YYNGEE. Here the CDR3 reads CASSVGEGNTIYF. DNA for the CDR3: TGTGCCAGCAGCGTAGGGGAAGGGAACACCATATATTTT.

This clone came up once. V gene TRBV15 combines with J gene TRBJ2-1, with D maybe TRBD1 (5 bases). The ends were cut back, 5 bases at V and 7 bases at J, with 18 bases in the middle. CDR3 length: 15 amino acids. Germline assignment: CDR1 LNHNV and CDR2 YYDKDF (reference sequence). This CDR3 is CATSPRRTQHNEQFF. The CDR3 DNA is TGTGCCACCAGCCCCCGTCGGACACAACATAATGAGCAGTTCTTC.

The chain is built from TRBV4-3 and TRBJ2-7; 11 nucleotides align to TRBD2. Unmatched junction bases numbered 5, after V lost 4 bases and J lost 3 bases. Looked up from germline, CDR1 is LGHNA and CDR2 is YSLEER. This CDR3 region has 15 residues. The CDR3 bases are TGCGCCAGCAGCCTAACCGGGACTAGCGGCTACGAGCAGTACTTC. As protein: CASSLTGTSGYEQYF.

As regards this clone: Sequence at one end of the junction differs from germline and may be a read error. The chain recombines TRBV7-9 with TRBJ2-7; 11 nucleotides line up with TRBD2. The CDR3 is made up of 16 amino acids. CDR1 and CDR2 (germline): SEHNR, FQNEAQ (reference sequence). The CDR3 spells CASNLAGGPSSYEQYF. DNA for the CDR3: TGTGCCAGCAACTTAGCGGGAGGGCCTAGTTCCTACGAGCAGTACTTC.

This clone was counted a few times. This sequence joins TRBV6-6 and TRBJ2-7, with a weak D call TRBD1 (5 bases). This CDR3 region has 16 residues. Trimming removed 0 bases from V and 1 base from J, with 13 bases in between. Looked up from germline, CDR1 is MNHNY and CDR2 is SVGAGI (reference sequence). CDR3 sequence: CASSYSPATASYEQYF. Here the CDR3 DNA reads TGTGCCAGCAGTTACTCCCCCGCGACAGCGTCCTACGAGCAGTACTTC.

For the CDR3, the DNA is TGTGCCAGCAGGGAAAGGGGGGGCACCGGGGAGCTGTTTTTT. Protein product: CASRERGGTGELFF. This chain connects TRBV2 to TRBJ2-2; a possible D gene is TRBD2 (7 bases). The CDR3 has 14 residues. Trimming pared 6 bases from V and 4 bases from J, leaving 12 bases between. Looked up from germline, CDR1 is SNHLY and CDR2 is FYNNEI. Using reference TRBV2 and TRBJ2-2 for the parts outside the CDR3, the full variable domain is EPEVTQTPSHQVTQMGQEVILRCVPISNHLYFYWYRQILGQKVEFLVSFYNNEISEKSEIFDDQFSVERPDGSNFTLKIRSTKLEDSAMYFCASRERGGTGELFFGEGSRLTVL.

The DNA of the CDR3 is TGTGCCAGCAGCTTGGTAGACAGGTTGAACACTGAAGCTTTCTTT. The encoded protein is CASSLVDRLNTEAFF. The J gene is TRBJ1-1, the V gene TRBV5-6, with a possible D match to TRBD1 (6 bases). This CDR3 region has 15 residues. V lost 0 bases and J 0 bases, leaving 9 bases between the germline ends. Germline-derived CDR1 and CDR2 are SGHDT and YYEEEE.

V usage is TRBV30 and J usage is TRBJ1-5; TRBD1 might be the D (5 bases). This CDR3 spans 13 amino acids. Germline-derived CDR1 and CDR2 are GTSNPN and SVGIG (reference sequence). V was trimmed by 4 bases and J by 7 bases, leaving 14 bases between them. CDR3 DNA: TGTGCCTGGAACCCGACCGGGGGGCAGCCCCAGCATTTT. This codes for CAWNPTGGQPQHF.

The chain uses TRBV16 and TRBJ2-1, with D possibly being TRBD1 (5 bases). From germline, CDR1 is KGHSY and CDR2 FQNENV. Trimming left V 6 bases short and J 0 bases short, with 9 bases between. CDR3 length: 14 residues. The CDR3 protein is CASRDRSSYNEQFF. In DNA form, the CDR3 reads TGTGCCAGCAGAGACAGAAGCTCCTACAATGAGCAGTTCTTC. Full variable domain (rest looked up from reference TRBV16 and TRBJ2-1): GEEVAQTPKHLVRGEGQKAKLYCAPIKGHSYVFWYQQVLKNEFKFLISFQNENVFDETGMPKERFSAKCLPNSPCSLEIQATKLEDSAVYFCASRDRSSYNEQFFGPGTRLTVL.

The chain recombines TRBV4-3 with TRBJ1-5; D is undetermined. This CDR3 comprises 15 residues. V lost 0 bases and J 0 bases, leaving 6 bases between the germline ends. CDR1 is LGHNA, CDR2 YSLEER, per germline. The CDR3, as DNA: TGCGCCAGCAGCCAAGACGTCTATAGCAATCAGCCCCAGCATTTT. Translated, it gives CASSQDVYSNQPQHF.

This chain links TRBV28 with TRBJ2-5; D could derive from TRBD1 or TRBD2 (5 bases each). Germline V gene sequence: CDR1 MDHEN, CDR2 SYDVKM. This CDR3 spans 15 amino acids. The V end lost 5 bases, the J end lost 5 bases, and 18 bases lay between the germline ends. Here the CDR3 reads CASSRDKFWGETQYF. The CDR3 DNA follows: TGTGCCAGCAGTCGGGATAAATTCTGGGGGGAGACCCAGTACTTC.

The chain combines TRBV11-1 with TRBJ2-2, with a tentative D call TRBD1 (5 bases). Deletions cut 1 base from V and 8 bases from J, with 14 bases between. Looked up from germline, CDR1 is SGHAT and CDR2 is FQDESV (reference sequence). The CDR3 is 15 amino acids. The CDR3, as DNA: TGTGCCAGCAGCTTAGGGGGCCTCCCCCGGGGGGAGCTGTTTTTT. This translates into CASSLGGLPRGELFF.

The chain combines TRBV6-5 with TRBJ2-7; 8 bases align to TRBD1. This CDR3 is 15 amino acids long. With 5 bases clipped from V and 0 bases from J, the junction kept 6 bases outside the gene matches. Looked up from germline, CDR1 is MNHEY and CDR2 is SVGAGI. The CDR3 bases are TGTGCCAGCAGTCCCGGGACAGGCAACTCCTACGAGCAGTACTTC. The encoded protein is CASSPGTGNSYEQYF.

V usage is TRBV19 and J usage is TRBJ1-5, with D unresolved. Trimming stripped 6 bases from V and 9 bases from J, with 9 bases between. The CDR3 is 11 residues long. Germline CDR1 LNHDA, CDR2 SQIVND (reference sequence). Here the CDR3 DNA reads TGTGCCAGTAGCACCCCGGGGCCCCAGCATTTT. Translating gives CASSTPGPQHF.

The chain is built from TRBV18 and TRBJ2-7; TRBD1 might be the D (5 bases). This CDR3 spans 15 amino acids. In germline, CDR1 is KGHSH, CDR2 LQKENI. With 6 bases removed from V and 1 base from J, the gap between germline ends came to 16 bases. The CDR3 reads CASSLGVLTSYEQYF. The CDR3 DNA reads TGTGCCAGCTCTCTAGGGGTCCTAACTTCCTACGAGCAGTACTTC. The full variable domain, its missing parts supplied by reference TRBV18 and TRBJ2-7, is NAGVMQNPRHLVRRRGQEARLRCSPMKGHSHVYWYRQLPEEGLKFMVYLQKENIIDESGMPKERFSAEFPKEGPSILRIQQVVRGDSAAYFCASSLGVLTSYEQYFGPGTRLTVT.

The V gene is TRBV6-6, the J gene TRBJ2-3; no reliable D call. Trimming left V 7 bases short and J 2 bases short, with 10 bases between. The length of the CDR3 is 13 residues. Germline V gene data show CDR1 as MNHNY and CDR2 as SVGAGI (reference sequence). The CDR3 region has the DNA TGTGCCAGCATATTCAGCGTCACAGATACGCAGTATTTT. It encodes CASIFSVTDTQYF.

This clone has only one observation. This sequence joins TRBV18 and TRBJ1-2; D is possibly TRBD1 (5 bases). CDR3 length equals 14 residues. The germline CDR1 and CDR2 sequences are KGHSH and LQKENI. V lost 3 bases, J lost 4 bases, and 12 bases lay in between. CDR3 DNA: TGTGCCAGCTCACCGGCAGGGCAAACCTATGGCTACACCTTC. Translating gives CASSPAGQTYGYTF.

This chain links TRBV29-1 with TRBJ1-2; D call uncertain. Germline lookup yields CDR1 SQVTM and CDR2 ANQGSEA. Trimming shortened V by 3 bases and J by 4 bases, and 12 bases separated the two germline ends. The CDR3 loop spans 13 amino acids. In DNA, the CDR3 is TGCAGCGTTGAGGGCGCCTACCCCTATGGCTACACCTTC. Its translation is CSVEGAYPYGYTF. Combining the CDR3 with reference TRBV29-1 and TRBJ1-2 gives the whole variable domain SAVISQKPSRDICQRGTSLTIQCQVDSQVTMMFWYRQQPGQSLTLIATANQGSEATYESGFVIDKFPISRPNLTFSTLTVSNMSPEDSSIYLCSVEGAYPYGYTFGSGTRLTVV.

The chain joins TRBV3-1 (or the pseudogene TRBV3-2) to TRBJ2-3; 12 bases agree with TRBD2. There are 15 residues in the CDR3. V lost 2 bases and J lost 9; bases outside the gene matches: 6. The germline V gene has CDR1 LGHDT and CDR2 YNNKEL (reference sequence). The CDR3 reads CASSQNPSGRDTQYF. The CDR3 DNA is TGTGCCAGCAGCCAAAATCCTAGCGGGAGGGACACGCAGTATTTT.

The chain carries TRBV7-9 and TRBJ1-6; TRBD1 matches 9 bases. The trim removed 3 bases at V and 7 bases at J, leaving 10 bases unmatched. Germline-derived CDR1 and CDR2 are SEHNR and FQNEAQ (reference sequence). The CDR3 runs 17 residues. DNA of the CDR3: TGTGCCAGCAGCTTCGGAGGGGGACAGGGTGGAAATTCACCCCTCCACTTT. Protein product: CASSFGGGQGGNSPLHF.

V and J are TRBV29-1 and TRBJ2-1; 12 nucleotides align to TRBD2. The CDR3 runs 14 residues. V trimming: 7 bases; J trimming: 1 base; junction bases outside the gene matches: 2. Germline V gene data show CDR1 as SQVTM and CDR2 as ANQGSEA. The CDR3 region is CSGLAGGSYNEQFF. CDR3 DNA: TGCAGCGGGCTAGCGGGAGGGTCCTACAATGAGCAGTTCTTC.

This clone was observed once. This chain connects TRBV28 to TRBJ1-4; D gene uncertain. From germline, CDR1 is MDHEN and CDR2 SYDVKM. CDR3 length equals 12 residues. V was cut by 2 bases and J by 11 bases, with 9 bases left in between. Here the CDR3 reads CASSLGWQKLFF. Here the CDR3 DNA reads TGTGCCAGCAGTTTAGGCTGGCAGAAACTGTTTTTT.

The gene calls are TRBV4-1 and TRBJ2-2; D uncertain. V was shortened by 4 bases and J by 5 bases, with 11 bases between the two germline ends. CDR1 is MGHRA, CDR2 YSYEKL, per germline. The CDR3 covers 14 residues. The CDR3 DNA reads as TGCGCCAGCAGCCTAATCGAAGGGACCGGGGAGCTGTTTTTT. Its translation: CASSLIEGTGELFF.